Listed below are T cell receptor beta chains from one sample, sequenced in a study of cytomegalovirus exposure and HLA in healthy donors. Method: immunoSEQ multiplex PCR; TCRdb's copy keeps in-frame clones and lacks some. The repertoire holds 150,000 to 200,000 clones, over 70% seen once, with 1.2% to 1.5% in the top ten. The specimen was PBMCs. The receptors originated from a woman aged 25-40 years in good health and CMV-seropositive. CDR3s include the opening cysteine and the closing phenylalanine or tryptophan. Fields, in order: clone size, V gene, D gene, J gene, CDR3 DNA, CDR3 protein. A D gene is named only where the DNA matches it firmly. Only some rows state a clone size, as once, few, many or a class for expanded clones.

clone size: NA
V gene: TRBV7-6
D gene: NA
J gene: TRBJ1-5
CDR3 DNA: TGTGCCAGCAGCAAGGGGGAGGGACAGCCCCAGCATTTT
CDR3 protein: CASSKGEGQPQHF

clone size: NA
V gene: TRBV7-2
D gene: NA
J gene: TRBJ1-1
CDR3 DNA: TGTGCCAGCAGCGCACAGGGAATCGGTGAAGCTTTCTTT
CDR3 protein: CASSAQGIGEAFF

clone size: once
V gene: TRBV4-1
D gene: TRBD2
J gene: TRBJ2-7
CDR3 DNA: TGCGCCAGCAGCCAAGGACCCGCCGGGACTAACTACGAGCAGTACTTC
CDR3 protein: CASSQGPAGTNYEQYF

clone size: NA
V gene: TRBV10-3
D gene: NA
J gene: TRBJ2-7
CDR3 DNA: TGTGCCATCAGGCCGGAGGGCCCCTACGAGCAGTACTTC
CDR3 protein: CAIRPEGPYEQYF

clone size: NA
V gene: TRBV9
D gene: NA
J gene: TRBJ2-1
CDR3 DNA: TGTGCCAGCAGCGTCGGGATTTACCAGCTTAATGAGCAGTTCTTC
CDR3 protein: CASSVGIYQLNEQFF

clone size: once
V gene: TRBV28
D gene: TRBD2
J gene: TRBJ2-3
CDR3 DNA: TGTGCCAGCAGTTCACTAGCGGGCGGCTGGGATACGCAGTATTTT
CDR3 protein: CASSSLAGGWDTQYF

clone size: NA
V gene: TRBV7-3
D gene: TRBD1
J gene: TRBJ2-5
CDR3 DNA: TGTGCCAGCAGCCTGGGACAGGGAGCCCAGTACTTC
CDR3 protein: CASSLGQGAQYF

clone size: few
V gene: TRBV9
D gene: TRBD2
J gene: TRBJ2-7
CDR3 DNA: TGTGCCAGCAGCGCCGTAGGCAGCGGGGGCGAGCAGTACTTC
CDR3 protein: CASSAVGSGGEQYF

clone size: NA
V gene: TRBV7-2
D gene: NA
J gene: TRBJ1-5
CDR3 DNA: TGTGCCAGCAGCAGTAGCGCGGGGAGGGATCAGCCCCAGCATTTT
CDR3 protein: CASSSSAGRDQPQHF

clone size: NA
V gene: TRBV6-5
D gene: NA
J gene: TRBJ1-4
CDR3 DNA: TGTGCCAGCAGTTACCGTCAGGGAAGCGAAAAACTGTTTTTT
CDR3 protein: CASSYRQGSEKLFF

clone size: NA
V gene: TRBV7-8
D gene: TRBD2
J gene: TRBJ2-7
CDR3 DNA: TGTGCCAGCAGCCTTACTAGCGTATACGAGCAGTACTTC
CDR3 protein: CASSLTSVYEQYF

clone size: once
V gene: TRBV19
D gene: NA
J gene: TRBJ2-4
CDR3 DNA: TGTGCCAGTAGTATAGGGACAACAGCCAAAAACATTCAGTACTTC
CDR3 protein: CASSIGTTAKNIQYF

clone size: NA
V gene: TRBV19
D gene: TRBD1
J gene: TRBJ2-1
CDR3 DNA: TGTGCCAGTAGTCTTGGCGTCTACAGGGGAAAGCCCGAGCAGTTCTTC
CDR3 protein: CASSLGVYRGKPEQFF

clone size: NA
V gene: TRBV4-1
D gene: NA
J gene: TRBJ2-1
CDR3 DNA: TGCGCCAGCAGCTCTATGGGGGACTGGGATGAGCAGTTCTTC
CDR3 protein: CASSSMGDWDEQFF

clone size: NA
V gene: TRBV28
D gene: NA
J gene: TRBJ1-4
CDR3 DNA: TGTGCCAGCACCGCACGGGCAACTAATGAAAAACTGTTTTTT
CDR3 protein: CASTARATNEKLFF

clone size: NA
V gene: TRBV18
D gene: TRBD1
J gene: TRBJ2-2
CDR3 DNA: TGTGCCAGCTCACTTAGCCCACCGGGACAGGGTACCACCGGGGAGCTGTTTTTT
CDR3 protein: CASSLSPPGQGTTGELFF

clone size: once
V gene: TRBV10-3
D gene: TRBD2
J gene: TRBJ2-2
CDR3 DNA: TGTGCCATCAGTGAGTCGGGGACTAGCGGGACCGGGGAGCTGTTTTTT
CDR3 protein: CAISESGTSGTGELFF

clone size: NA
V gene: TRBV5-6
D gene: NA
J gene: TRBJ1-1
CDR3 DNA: TGTGCCAGCAGCCTCTCCGGGGGTGGAGGCACTGAAGCTTTCTTT
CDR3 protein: CASSLSGGGGTEAFF

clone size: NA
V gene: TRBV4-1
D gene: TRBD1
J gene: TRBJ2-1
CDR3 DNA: TGCGCCAGCAGCCCTTTGGGACAGATCTACAATGAGCAGTTCTTC
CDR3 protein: CASSPLGQIYNEQFF

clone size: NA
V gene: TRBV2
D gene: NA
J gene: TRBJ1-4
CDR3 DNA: TGTGCCAGCTGCCGGGGGTCGGATGAAAAACTGTTTTTT
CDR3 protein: CASCRGSDEKLFF

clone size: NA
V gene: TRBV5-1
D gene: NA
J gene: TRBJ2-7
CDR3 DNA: TGCGCCAGCAGCTTGAACACCCGGGAGCTCTACGAGCAGTACTTC
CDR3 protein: CASSLNTRELYEQYF

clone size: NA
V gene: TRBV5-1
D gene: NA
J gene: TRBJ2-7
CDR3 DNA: TGCGCCAGCAGCACTACCGGGACAACTTACGAGCAGTACTTC
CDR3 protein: CASSTTGTTYEQYF

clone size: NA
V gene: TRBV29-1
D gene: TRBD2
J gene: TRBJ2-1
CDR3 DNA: TGCAGCGTTGAATACTCTAGCGGGGCAGAAAAGCAGTTCTTC
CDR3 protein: CSVEYSSGAEKQFF

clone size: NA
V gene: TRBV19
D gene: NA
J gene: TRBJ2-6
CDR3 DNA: TGTGCCAGTAGTACAAGAGGAGGTGGGGCCAACGTCCTGACTTTC
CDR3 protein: CASSTRGGGANVLTF

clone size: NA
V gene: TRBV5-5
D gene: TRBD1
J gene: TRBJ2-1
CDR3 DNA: TGTGCCAGCAGTTCCGACAGGGACGTATACAATGAGCAGTTCTTC
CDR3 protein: CASSSDRDVYNEQFF

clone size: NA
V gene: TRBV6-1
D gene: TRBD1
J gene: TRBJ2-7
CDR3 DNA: TGTGCCAGCAGTGGCCCTCGACAGGGGGTTTACGAGCAGTACTTC
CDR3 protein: CASSGPRQGVYEQYF

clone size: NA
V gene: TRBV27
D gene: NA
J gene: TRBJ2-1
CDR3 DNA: TGTGCCAGCCAGTTTCTTAGCGCCAATGAGCAGTTCTTC
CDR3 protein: CASQFLSANEQFF

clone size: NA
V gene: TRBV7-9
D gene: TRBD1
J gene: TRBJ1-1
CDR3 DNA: TGTGCCAGCAGCTTAAGGTATGTCTCGGACAGGGCGACTGAAGCTTTCTTT
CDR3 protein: CASSLRYVSDRATEAFF

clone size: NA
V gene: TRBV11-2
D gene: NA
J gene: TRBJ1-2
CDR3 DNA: TGTGCCAGCAGCCCAAGCACTAACTATGGCTACACCTTC
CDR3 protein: CASSPSTNYGYTF

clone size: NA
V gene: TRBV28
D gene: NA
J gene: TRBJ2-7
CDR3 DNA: TGTGCCAGCAGTGGGCAGGGGGATTCGGGGGGGGAACTTAACGGGCAGTACTTC
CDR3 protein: CASSGQGDSGGELNGQYF

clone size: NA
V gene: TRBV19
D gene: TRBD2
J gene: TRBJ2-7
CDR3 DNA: TGTGCCAGTAGTGAAGGACTAGCGGGCGGAGTCGGCTACGAGCAGTACTTC
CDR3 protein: CASSEGLAGGVGYEQYF

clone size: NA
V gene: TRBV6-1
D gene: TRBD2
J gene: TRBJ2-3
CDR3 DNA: TGCTGCGGCGGGAGTGGTACAGATACGCAGTATTTT
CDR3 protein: CCGGSGTDTQYF

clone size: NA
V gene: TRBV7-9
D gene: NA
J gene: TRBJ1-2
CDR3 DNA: TGTGCCAGCAGCCGAAGGGAGGCGGGCTATGGCTACACCTTC
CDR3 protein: CASSRREAGYGYTF

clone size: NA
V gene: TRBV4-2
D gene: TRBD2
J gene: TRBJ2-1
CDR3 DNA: TGTGCCAGCAGCCAAGCCGGGACTAGCGTTTACAATGAGCAGTTCTTC
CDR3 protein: CASSQAGTSVYNEQFF

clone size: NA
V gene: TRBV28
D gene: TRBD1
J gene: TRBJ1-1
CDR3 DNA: TGTGCCAGCCTCGGATCACAGGGGGCTGGCACTGAAGCTTTCTTT
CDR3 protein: CASLGSQGAGTEAFF

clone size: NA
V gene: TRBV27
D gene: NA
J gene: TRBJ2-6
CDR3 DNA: TGTGCCAGCAGTTTAACCAGGGCTGGGGCCAACGTCCTGACTTTC
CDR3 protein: CASSLTRAGANVLTF

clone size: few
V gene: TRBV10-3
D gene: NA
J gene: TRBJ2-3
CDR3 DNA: TGTGCCATTAGAGAAGTATCTGGGGGGACCACAGATACGCAGTATTTT
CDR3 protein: CAIREVSGGTTDTQYF

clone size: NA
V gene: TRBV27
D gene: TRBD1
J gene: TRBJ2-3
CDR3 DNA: TGTGCCAGCAGTTTACAGGGGGCGCCCCTGTATTTT
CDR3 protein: CASSLQGAPLYF

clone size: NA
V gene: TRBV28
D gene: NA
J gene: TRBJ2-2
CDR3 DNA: TGTGCCAGCAAATTTGGCAGTGCGGGCCGACCCGGGGAGCTGTTTTTT
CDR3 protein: CASKFGSAGRPGELFF

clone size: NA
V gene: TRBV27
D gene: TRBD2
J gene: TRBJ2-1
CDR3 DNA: TGTGCCAGCAGTCTACTAGCGGGAGTGAGCAATGAGCAGTTCTTC
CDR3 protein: CASSLLAGVSNEQFF

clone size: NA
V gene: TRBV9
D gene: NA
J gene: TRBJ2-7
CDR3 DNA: TGTGCCAGCAGCGTAGGAGGTCATCCGGTCTACGAGCAGTACTTC
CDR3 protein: CASSVGGHPVYEQYF

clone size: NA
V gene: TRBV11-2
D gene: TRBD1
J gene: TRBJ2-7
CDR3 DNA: TGTGCCAGCACCTGGACAGGGGACACCTACGAGCAGTACTTC
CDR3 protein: CASTWTGDTYEQYF

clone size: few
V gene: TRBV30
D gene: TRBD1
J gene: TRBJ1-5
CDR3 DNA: TGTGCCTGGAGCCATGGGGGACAGCATGTTCAGCCCCAGCATTTT
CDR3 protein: CAWSHGGQHVQPQHF

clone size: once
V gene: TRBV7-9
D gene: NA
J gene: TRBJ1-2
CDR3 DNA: TGTGCCAGCAGCCAAGGGGCCGTTAATCGTCATGGCTACACCTTC
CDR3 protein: CASSQGAVNRHGYTF

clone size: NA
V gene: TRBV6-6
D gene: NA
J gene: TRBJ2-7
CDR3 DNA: TGTGCCAGCAGCTTTGGGGAGTTTTGGGAGCAGTACTTC
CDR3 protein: CASSFGEFWEQYF

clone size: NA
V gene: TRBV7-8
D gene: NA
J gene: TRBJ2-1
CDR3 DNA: TGTGCCAGCAGCTCACCGGAGGGTGAGCAGTTCTTC
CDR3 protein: CASSSPEGEQFF